A single sample is the source of the 26 T cell receptor beta chains below, sequenced in a study of blood T cells in healthy people across ages. Together with a sample-barcoded 5' primer, a J-beta primer mix was included in a second PCR lasting about 6 to 11 cycles. One entry per CDR3 protein, called by TCRdb with MiXCR from the 5' RACE reads. The profile shows 1.8 million or so distinct CDR3 sequences, about 39% of them singletons. The sequencing sample was made of blood. The origin of the receptors is a human donor in good health.

Only a few counts were recorded for this clonotype. The rearrangement uses TRBV12-3 or TRBV12-4 and TRBJ1-1; the D gene is possibly TRBD1 (6 bases). The CDR3 has 15 residues. Trimming removed 5 bases from V and 0 bases from J, with 13 bases in between. The CDR3 protein is CASSGQGTMNTEAFF. The CDR3 DNA sequence: TGTGCCAGCAGTGGGCAGGGGACAATGAACACTGAAGCTTTCTTT.

The sample holds a few counts of this clonotype. The chain combines TRBV5-1 with TRBJ2-7, with 13 bases fitting TRBD2. CDR3 length: 15 residues. The junction had 7 bases not matched to a gene; V was cut back by 6 bases and J by 4 bases. CDR1 SGHRS and CDR2 YFSETQ come from the germline V gene. The CDR3 DNA reads as TGCGCCAGCACCACGGGACTAGCGGGGCCTTACGAGCAGTACTTC. It is translated as CASTTGLAGPYEQYF.

V usage is TRBV5-1 and J usage is TRBJ2-3; the D gene is possibly TRBD2 (5 bases). Germline V gene data show CDR1 as SGHRS and CDR2 as YFSETQ. CDR3 length: 15 amino acids. V was shortened by 3 bases and J by 2 bases, with 13 bases between the two germline ends. The CDR3 is CASSYGGGHTDTQYF. Written as DNA, the CDR3 is TGCGCCAGCAGCTATGGAGGTGGCCACACAGATACGCAGTATTTT.

V usage is TRBV28 and J usage is TRBJ2-5, with a weak D call TRBD2 (5 bases). This CDR3 comprises 14 residues. V lost 3 bases to trimming and J lost 0 bases, with 8 bases between them. The V gene's germline CDR1 is MDHEN and CDR2 SYDVKM. CDR3 protein: CASSFGVYQETQYF. Written as DNA, the CDR3 is TGTGCCAGCAGTTTCGGGGTCTACCAAGAGACCCAGTACTTC. Full variable domain (rest looked up from reference TRBV28 and TRBJ2-5): DVKVTQSSRYLVKRTGEKVFLECVQDMDHENMFWYRQDPGLGLRLIYFSYDVKMKEKGDIPEGYSVSREKKERFSLILESASTNQTSMYLCASSFGVYQETQYFGPGTRLLVL.

This clonotype was counted a few times. This chain connects TRBV12-3 or TRBV12-4 to TRBJ1-2; possibly TRBD1 for D (6 bases). CDR3 size: 15 residues. Trimming left V 6 bases short and J 4 bases short, with 18 bases between. The CDR3 region is CASSRQVPGAYGYTF. Here the CDR3 DNA reads TGTGCCAGCAGCAGACAGGTGCCAGGAGCCTATGGCTACACCTTC.

Only a few counts were recorded for this clonotype. The rearrangement links TRBV24-1 to TRBJ1-2; D possibly corresponds to TRBD1 (6 bases). Germline V gives CDR1 KGHDR, CDR2 SFDVKD. V was trimmed by 9 bases and J by 5 bases, leaving 12 bases between them. The CDR3 is made up of 12 amino acids. The CDR3 DNA is TGTGCCACCTGGACAGAATCGTATGGCTACACCTTC. Protein product: CATWTESYGYTF.

V usage is TRBV20-1 and J usage is TRBJ1-2; no firm D call. Germline-derived CDR1 and CDR2 are DFQATT and SNEGSKA (reference sequence). The CDR3 has 13 residues. Trimming took off 5 bases at V and 1 base at J, with 11 bases between the two ends. CDR3 sequence reads: CSASSGVNYGYTF. The CDR3 region has the DNA TGCAGTGCTTCGTCAGGAGTTAACTATGGCTACACCTTC.

The rearrangement joins TRBV4-2 to TRBJ2-1, with D unclear. V lost 3 bases and J lost 1, with 10 bases in between. The germline V gene encodes CDR1 LGHNA and CDR2 YNFKEQ. The CDR3 is 15 amino acids. The CDR3 loop is CASSQTTDSYNEQFF. The DNA of the CDR3 is TGTGCCAGCAGCCAGACAACGGATTCCTACAATGAGCAGTTCTTC.

This clonotype has a handful of counts. This rearrangement joins TRBV20-1 to TRBJ1-2, with D hard to call. Per the germline V gene, CDR1 is DFQATT and CDR2 is SNEGSKA (reference sequence). CDR3 length equals 12 residues. V gave up 2 bases and J gave up 2 bases, with 6 bases separating them. CDR3 protein: CSARQDNYGYTF. The CDR3, as DNA: TGCAGTGCTAGACAGGACAACTATGGCTACACCTTC.

This clonotype was picked up a small number of times. This chain connects TRBV4-3 to TRBJ1-2; D call uncertain. This CDR3 region has 13 residues. Per germline, CDR1 LGHNA and CDR2 YSLEER. V lost 0 bases and J 1 base, leaving 3 bases between the germline ends. The CDR3 here is CASSQEVNYGYTF. Written as DNA, the CDR3 is TGCGCCAGCAGCCAAGAGGTTAACTATGGCTACACCTTC.

The gene calls are TRBV7-9 and TRBJ2-7, with D perhaps being TRBD1 or TRBD2 (5 bases each). The CDR3 sequence is 14 residues long. Germline loops: CDR1 SEHNR, CDR2 FQNEAQ (reference sequence). Trimming cost V 5 bases and J 2 bases, with 13 bases left between them. The CDR3 DNA is TGTGCCAGCAGCATCGACCAGGGACCCTACGAGCAGTACTTC. Residues: CASSIDQGPYEQYF. Full variable domain (remainder filled in from reference TRBV7-9 and TRBJ2-7): DTGVSQNPRHKITKRGQNVTFRCDPISEHNRLYWYRQTLGQGPEFLTYFQNEAQLEKSRLLSDRFSAERPKGSFSTLEIQRTEQGDSAMYLCASSIDQGPYEQYFGPGTRLTVT.

This clonotype was observed a few times. CDR3 DNA: TGTGCCAGCAGCTCCCGGACAGGGACAGGCGAGCAGTACTTC. Its protein is CASSSRTGTGEQYF. The chain combines TRBV7-2 with TRBJ2-7, with TRBD1 identical over 8 bases. J was trimmed by 6 bases and V by 4 bases; bases with no gene match: 8. The CDR3 extends over 14 amino acids. Per the germline V gene, CDR1 is SGHTA and CDR2 is FQGNSA.

At least ten counts were recorded for this clonotype. The chain couples TRBV7-2 to TRBJ2-3, with TRBD2 as a possible D gene (5 bases). This CDR3 is 16 amino acids long. V lost 4 bases to trimming and J lost 4 bases, with 18 bases between them. Per germline, CDR1 SGHTA and CDR2 FQGNSA. CDR3 in amino acids: CASSYSIQSGPDTQYF. DNA for the CDR3: TGTGCCAGCAGCTACTCAATTCAGAGCGGCCCAGATACGCAGTATTTT.

V gene TRBV2 combines with J gene TRBJ2-5; no definite D call. Germline assignment: CDR1 SNHLY and CDR2 FYNNEI. The CDR3 consists of 13 residues. The V gene lost 9 bases and the J gene lost 1 base, with 12 bases spanning the gap. CDR3 amino acids: CASSRNLQETQYF. In nucleotides, the CDR3 is TGTGCCAGTAGTAGGAATCTCCAAGAGACCCAGTACTTC.

This clonotype was counted a few times. The gene calls are TRBV27 and TRBJ2-1; 8 nucleotides agree with TRBD1. V trimming: 7 bases; J trimming: 7 bases; junction bases outside the gene matches: 9. The CDR3 extends over 14 amino acids. Germline V gene sequence: CDR1 MNHEY, CDR2 SMNVEV (reference sequence). CDR3 loop: CASTRGTGPNEQFF. The CDR3 bases are TGTGCCAGCACAAGAGGGACAGGCCCTAATGAGCAGTTCTTC.

This clonotype has just a few counts. The chain uses TRBV18 and TRBJ1-5; D uncertain. Between the trimmed V and J ends, which lost 6 bases and 2 bases, there was a span of 8 bases. The CDR3 has 13 amino acids. Per germline, CDR1 KGHSH and CDR2 LQKENI. CDR3 in amino acids: CASSGLGNQPQHF. In DNA, the CDR3 is TGTGCCAGCTCTGGTTTAGGCAATCAGCCCCAGCATTTT.

This clonotype showed up just a few times. The chain joins TRBV7-2 to TRBJ2-4; D perhaps matches TRBD2 (5 bases). Germline loops: CDR1 SGHTA, CDR2 FQGNSA. V was pared by 1 base and J by 9 bases, with 16 bases between. The CDR3 sequence is 15 residues long. The CDR3 DNA is TGTGCCAGCAGCTTAGTTTTTGGGGATGAGGGCATTCAGTACTTC. This codes for CASSLVFGDEGIQYF.

This clonotype has only one observation. This sequence joins TRBV20-1 and TRBJ2-7; D tentatively fits TRBD1 or TRBD2 (5 bases each). The CDR3 length is 15 residues. Germline CDR1 DFQATT, CDR2 SNEGSKA (reference sequence). V was trimmed by 0 bases and J by 0 bases, leaving 12 bases between them. The CDR3 loop is CSARDGGTASYEQYF. The CDR3 DNA is TGCAGTGCTAGAGATGGTGGGACGGCCTCCTACGAGCAGTACTTC.

V is TRBV9 and J is TRBJ1-2, with 10 bases aligning to TRBD1. J gave up 8 bases and V 4 bases, and 14 bases lay outside the gene matches. The CDR3 loop spans 16 amino acids. Germline assignment: CDR1 SGDLS and CDR2 YYNGEE. The DNA of the CDR3 is TGTGCCAGCAGCTCACCGGGACAGGGGATCTTGGGCGGCTACACCTTC. Translated: CASSSPGQGILGGYTF.

In this sample, this clonotype turned up a few times. V gene TRBV20-1 combines with J gene TRBJ1-6; D remains unclear. Trimming removed 3 bases at V and 9 bases at J, with 12 bases between. In germline, CDR1 is DFQATT, CDR2 SNEGSKA (reference sequence). The CDR3 loop spans 13 amino acids. The CDR3 DNA follows: TGCAGTGCTAGGGGCGGTATCGGTTCACCCCTCCACTTT. Translating gives CSARGGIGSPLHF.

A single count supports this clonotype. CDR3 region: CASSHPGTGDLRYGYTF. Here the CDR3 DNA reads TGCGCCAGCAGCCATCCCGGGACAGGGGACCTCCGCTATGGCTACACCTTC. The genes are TRBV4-1 and TRBJ1-2; 10 bases line up with TRBD1. The V and J ends lost 3 bases and 4 bases, in that order; junction bases with no gene match: 11. The length of the CDR3 is 17 residues. Germline-derived CDR1 and CDR2 are MGHRA and YSYEKL.

This clonotype was recorded a few times. The chain links TRBV9 to TRBJ1-2, with D perhaps TRBD1 (6 bases). V was trimmed by 1 base and J by 1 base, leaving 11 bases between them. CDR1 and CDR2 from the germline V gene are SGDLS and YYNGEE. The CDR3 spans 15 residues. CDR3 nucleotides: TGTGCCAGCAGCGTACAGGACAGCATTAACTATGGCTACACCTTC. Protein product: CASSVQDSINYGYTF.

The chain couples TRBV19 to TRBJ2-7; no firm D call. The CDR3 length is 16 residues. V shed 1 base and J shed 0 bases, with 13 bases lying between them. Germline V gene lookup returns CDR1 LNHDA and CDR2 SQIVND (reference sequence). The CDR3 sequence: CASSIAGQPNSYEQYF. The CDR3, as DNA: TGTGCCAGTAGTATAGCTGGCCAACCTAACTCCTACGAGCAGTACTTC.

This rearrangement joins TRBV2 to TRBJ1-2, with TRBD1 as a possible D gene (5 bases). Germline CDR1 reads SNHLY; CDR2 reads FYNNEI. The CDR3 is 14 residues long. V shed 2 bases and J shed 2 bases, with 9 bases lying between them. CDR3 nucleotides: TGTGCCAGCAGTGAATTGGGGCAGAACTATGGCTACACCTTC. It specifies CASSELGQNYGYTF.

Of note for this clonotype: Its ends do not fully match the called genes, so a read error is possible. The chain employs TRBV4-1 and TRBJ2-7; D unresolved. The J call may be faulty, since TRBJ2-5 better matches the DNA end. Germline CDR1 is MGHRA and CDR2 is YSYEKL. The CDR3 totals 12 residues. The chain's CDR3 is CVSSQDVETQYF. CDR3 nucleotide sequence: TGCGTCAGCAGCCAAGATGTAGAGACCCAGTACTTC.

The rearrangement links TRBV29-1 to TRBJ2-5; TRBD1 matches 11 bases. The CDR3 runs 15 residues. The trim removed 7 bases at V and 3 bases at J, leaving 10 bases unmatched. Germline V CDR1 and CDR2: SQVTM, ANQGSEA. The CDR3 DNA reads as TGCAGCGGTCTGCAGGGACAGGGGGGAAAAGAGACCCAGTACTTC. Protein sequence: CSGLQGQGGKETQYF.